Below are 28 T cell receptor beta chains sequenced from a single sample in a study of T cells in Graves' hyperthyroidism and ophthalmopathy (dated by TCRdb to between 2018 and 2021). The library was made by multiplex PCR. Sequencing instrument: Illumina HiSeq 2000. TCR beta CDR3 regions were amplified from RNA transcripts. A first-round RT-PCR of the TCR CDR3 used the HTBI primer set with the Qiagen OneStep RT-PCR kit. TCRdb reanalyzed the raw reads on its own, using fastp at Q25 for trimming and MiXCR for clone calling, and kept in-frame beta chains. Each CDR3 protein appears once, grouped with its most common genes and DNA. This sample gives approximately 690,000 distinct CDR3 sequences in total; 13% to 15% of them show up just once. Around 13% of the sample is taken by the ten largest. The sequenced sample consisted of blood. These receptors originate from a woman aged 50 to 60 with Graves' ophthalmopathy.

This clonotype was seen a handful of times. This chain joins TRBV19 and TRBJ2-3; no reliable D call. Germline values: CDR1 LNHDA, CDR2 SQIVND (reference sequence). Trimming left V 1 base short and J 2 bases short, with 10 bases between. The CDR3 loop spans 15 amino acids. CDR3 residues: CASSIGRLSTDTQYF. The DNA of the CDR3 is TGTGCCAGTAGTATAGGCAGACTGTCCACAGATACGCAGTATTTT.

This clonotype has at least ten counts. The CDR3: CSARDRGDQPQHF. DNA of the CDR3: TGCAGTGCTAGAGACAGGGGCGATCAGCCCCAGCATTTT. The J gene is TRBJ1-5, the V gene TRBV20-1; TRBD1 is a possible D gene (6 bases). The length of the CDR3 is 13 residues. Per the germline V gene, CDR1 is DFQATT and CDR2 is SNEGSKA (reference sequence). The V and J ends lost 0 bases and 5 bases respectively, with 8 bases between them.

The genes are TRBV29-1 and TRBJ2-1; 10 nucleotides line up with TRBD2. Germline V gives CDR1 SQVTM, CDR2 ANQGSEA. The CDR3 totals 16 residues. Trimming removed 5 bases from V and 6 bases from J; junction bases left unmatched: 13. CDR3 region: CSVTQGWTSGFNEQFF. In DNA form, the CDR3 reads TGCAGCGTTACACAGGGGTGGACTAGCGGATTCAATGAGCAGTTCTTC.

This chain links TRBV6-2 or TRBV6-3 with TRBJ1-2; no firm D call. This CDR3 is built from 13 residues. Between the trimmed V and J ends, which lost 7 bases and 1 base, there was a span of 10 bases. The germline V gene encodes CDR1 MNHEY and CDR2 SVGEGT. CDR3 sequence: CASNIGFNYGYTF. The DNA for the CDR3 is TGTGCCAGCAACATCGGGTTTAACTATGGCTACACCTTC.

This clonotype was observed many times. The chain employs TRBV12-3 or TRBV12-4 and TRBJ2-7; 9 bases match TRBD2. With 8 bases clipped from V and 2 bases from J, the junction kept 10 bases outside the gene matches. The CDR3 is 15 amino acids. The CDR3 sequence: CASLGRGGAAYEQYF. For the CDR3, the DNA is TGTGCCAGCCTTGGGCGGGGGGGGGCAGCCTACGAGCAGTACTTC.

This clonotype occurred many times. The chain joins TRBV7-2 to TRBJ2-1; D not resolved. CDR3 length: 11 amino acids. With 5 bases removed from V and 13 bases from J, the gap between germline ends came to 12 bases. The germline CDR1 and CDR2 sequences are SGHTA and FQGNSA. The chain's CDR3 is CASSPSAGQFF. In nucleotides, the CDR3 is TGTGCCAGCAGCCCTTCGGCAGGTCAGTTCTTC.

This clonotype was seen at least ten times. The CDR3, as DNA: TGTGCCAGTAGTATAGGGGGACATTCCCTGAACACTGAAGCTTTCTTT. This gives the protein CASSIGGHSLNTEAFF. V and J are TRBV19 and TRBJ1-1; D is possibly TRBD1 (6 bases). The CDR3 sequence is 16 residues long. Germline CDR1 reads LNHDA; CDR2 reads SQIVND (reference sequence). The V end lost 1 base, the J end lost 0 bases, and 12 bases lay between the germline ends.

This clonotype has more than one count but fewer than ten. V usage is TRBV6-2 or TRBV6-3 and J usage is TRBJ1-4, with unresolved D. The CDR3 totals 18 residues. The germline V and J ends were trimmed by 4 bases and 7 bases, with 25 bases remaining between them. CDR1 is MNHEY, CDR2 SVGEGT, per germline. CDR3: CASSSKLSANLGIEKLFF. The DNA for the CDR3 is TGTGCCAGCAGTTCGAAGCTGTCTGCTAATTTGGGGATTGAAAAACTGTTTTTT.

As for this clonotype: At one boundary the junction diverges from the germline segment, which might be a read error. This chain joins TRBV6-2 or TRBV6-3 and TRBJ2-5; 9 positions agree with TRBD1. The CDR3 is made up of 16 amino acids. In germline, CDR1 is MNHEY, CDR2 SVGEGT. CDR3 sequence reads: CASTYGPGQGTETQYF. The CDR3 nucleotides read TGTGCCAGCACTTACGGGCCGGGACAGGGTACGGAGACCCAGTACTTC.

This clonotype was seen at least ten times. This chain uses TRBV20-1 with TRBJ1-1; TRBD1 agrees at 7 bases. The V and J ends lost 1 base and 1 base, in that order; junction bases with no gene match: 9. The germline V gene encodes CDR1 DFQATT and CDR2 SNEGSKA (reference sequence). The CDR3 has 16 residues. Here the CDR3 DNA reads TGCAGTGCTAGAGCCCCTTTGGGACAGACGAACACTGAAGCTTTCTTT. This codes for CSARAPLGQTNTEAFF.

At least ten counts were recorded for this clonotype. The V call is TRBV3-1, the J call TRBJ2-7; a possible D gene is TRBD2 (6 bases). CDR3 size: 15 residues. Trimming shortened V by 4 bases and J by 4 bases, and 17 bases separated the two germline ends. Germline-derived CDR1 and CDR2 are LGHDT and YNNKEL (reference sequence). The DNA of the CDR3 is TGTGCCAGCAGCCCGAAAGGAGGGGCTACGTACGAGCAGTACTTC. It codes for CASSPKGGATYEQYF.

This clonotype was observed a handful of times. This chain links TRBV20-1 with TRBJ2-1; D uncertain. There are 16 residues in the CDR3. CDR1 DFQATT and CDR2 SNEGSKA come from the germline V gene (reference sequence). Between the trimmed V and J ends, which lost 0 bases and 0 bases, there was a span of 12 bases. The CDR3 coding sequence is TGCAGTGCTAGAGATAAGTGGGTGAGCTCCTACAATGAGCAGTTCTTC. Translation: CSARDKWVSSYNEQFF.

This clonotype came up many times. The V gene is TRBV28, the J gene TRBJ1-1; the D gene is possibly TRBD1 (6 bases). Germline V gives CDR1 MDHEN, CDR2 SYDVKM. The CDR3 loop spans 13 amino acids. V lost 6 bases and J 6 bases, leaving 14 bases between the germline ends. The CDR3 is CASSPRGRSEAFF. The CDR3, as DNA: TGTGCCAGCAGCCCGCGGGGGCGATCTGAAGCTTTCTTT.

This clonotype showed up just a few times. This rearrangement joins TRBV11-2 to TRBJ1-3; no reliable D call. V was cut by 1 base and J by 0 bases, with 13 bases left in between. Germline CDR1 SGHAT, CDR2 FQNNGV. This CDR3 has 17 amino acids. CDR3 region: CASSLAVWQTSGNTIYF. CDR3 nucleotide sequence: TGTGCCAGCAGCTTAGCCGTTTGGCAGACCTCTGGAAACACCATATATTTT.

Many counts were recorded for this clonotype. The chain has TRBV7-2 and TRBJ2-4, with no clear D. V dropped 4 bases and J dropped 2 bases, with 12 bases sitting between them. The CDR3 sequence is 15 residues long. The germline V gene has CDR1 SGHTA and CDR2 FQGNSA. The CDR3 region is CASSSGEGPKNIQYF. DNA for the CDR3: TGTGCCAGCAGCTCCGGCGAAGGGCCCAAAAACATTCAGTACTTC.

This clonotype was found many times. The chain recombines TRBV5-1 with TRBJ1-1; D unresolved. From germline, CDR1 is SGHRS and CDR2 YFSETQ. This CDR3 region has 13 residues. V was clipped by 1 base and J by 3 bases, with 7 bases between them. This CDR3 reads CASSLSGYTEAFF. DNA for the CDR3: TGCGCCAGCAGCTTGTCGGGGTACACTGAAGCTTTCTTT.

The chain joins TRBV6-2 or TRBV6-3 to TRBJ2-1; D remains unclear. The CDR3 sequence is 15 residues long. The germline V gene encodes CDR1 MNHEY and CDR2 SVGEGT. Trimming cost V 6 bases and J 0 bases, with 12 bases left between them. DNA for the CDR3: TGTGCCAGCAGCCTCCGGTTTAGCTCCTACAATGAGCAGTTCTTC. Residues: CASSLRFSSYNEQFF.

This clonotype was found many times. The chain has TRBV7-9 and TRBJ1-2; 9 bases fit TRBD1. The CDR3 contains 16 residues. CDR1 and CDR2 from the germline V gene are SEHNR and FQNEAQ (reference sequence). Unmatched junction bases numbered 10, after V lost 0 bases and J lost 8 bases. CDR3 region: CASSLASVGTGNGYTF. The CDR3 region has the DNA TGTGCCAGCAGCTTAGCGTCTGTTGGGACAGGGAACGGCTACACCTTC.

At least ten counts were recorded for this clonotype. This chain joins TRBV20-1 and TRBJ2-1, with 11 bases matching TRBD2. With V trimmed by 5 bases and J by 5 bases, 2 bases remained unmatched. The CDR3 spans 13 residues. CDR1 and CDR2 from the germline V gene are DFQATT and SNEGSKA (reference sequence). CDR3: CSAGGLADNEQFF. As DNA, the CDR3 is TGCAGTGCTGGGGGACTAGCGGACAATGAGCAGTTCTTC.

J is TRBJ2-2 and V is TRBV6-1; no reliable D call. The CDR3 spans 13 residues. V dropped 6 bases and J dropped 4 bases, with 9 bases sitting between them. Germline V lookup: CDR1 MNHNS, CDR2 SASEGT. The chain's CDR3 is CASRNYGTGELFF. The CDR3 DNA follows: TGTGCCAGCAGGAACTACGGCACCGGGGAGCTGTTTTTT.

The sample holds many counts of this clonotype. The gene calls are TRBV12-3 or TRBV12-4 and TRBJ1-2; D ambiguous. This CDR3 spans 12 amino acids. Trimming took off 5 bases at V and 2 bases at J, with 6 bases between the two ends. The CDR3 DNA reads TGTGCCAGCAGTCCCGGGAACTATGGCTACACCTTC. Translated, it gives CASSPGNYGYTF.

This clonotype was recorded at least ten times. This chain connects TRBV20-1 to TRBJ2-3; TRBD2 agrees at 8 bases. The CDR3 contains 13 residues. Germline CDR1 is DFQATT and CDR2 is SNEGSKA (reference sequence). After removal of 1 base from V and 7 bases from J, the junction contained 4 bases not matched to a gene. CDR3 DNA sequence: TGCAGTGCTAGAGGTAGCGGGATGCATACGCAGTATTTT. Its protein product is CSARGSGMHTQYF.

To note about this clonotype: This may stem from a read error, because a much larger clone lies one nucleotide away. The chain couples TRBV18 to TRBJ1-4; D call uncertain. V was pared by 3 bases and J by 15 bases, with 17 bases between. Germline V gene lookup returns CDR1 KGHSH and CDR2 LQKENI. The length of the CDR3 is 13 residues. CDR3 sequence (DNA): TGTGCCAGCTCACCCCTCGAGGACGGGTCGATGTTTTTT. It yields the protein CASSPLEDGSMFF.

This sequence joins TRBV18 and TRBJ1-1; the D gene is possibly TRBD1 (6 bases). CDR3 length: 16 amino acids. Germline V CDR1 and CDR2: KGHSH, LQKENI. V lost 4 bases and J 3 bases, leaving 18 bases between the germline ends. CDR3 residues: CASSQTGFSGDTEAFF. CDR3 nucleotides: TGTGCCAGCTCACAGACCGGGTTTTCAGGGGACACTGAAGCTTTCTTT.

This clonotype has just a few counts. The chain couples TRBV10-3 to TRBJ2-5; the D is unclear. This CDR3 has 14 amino acids. Between the trimmed V and J ends, which lost 3 bases and 5 bases, there was a span of 13 bases. The V gene's germline CDR1 is ENHRY and CDR2 SYGVKD. The CDR3 DNA sequence: TGTGCCATCAGTGACCCGAAATTTAGGGAGACCCAGTACTTC. Translation: CAISDPKFRETQYF.

This clonotype was seen ten or more times. The gene calls are TRBV2 and TRBJ2-2, with 9 nucleotides matching TRBD1. Germline values: CDR1 SNHLY, CDR2 FYNNEI. This CDR3 has 14 residues. V was clipped by 6 bases and J by 5 bases; unmatched bases: 4. The CDR3 loop is CASRRQGVTGELFF. The CDR3 coding sequence is TGTGCCAGCAGGAGACAGGGGGTGACCGGGGAGCTGTTTTTT.

This clonotype appeared many times. The chain has TRBV20-1 and TRBJ2-7; 12 bases line up with TRBD2. Trimming removed 0 bases from V and 2 bases from J; junction bases left unmatched: 2. From germline, CDR1 is DFQATT and CDR2 SNEGSKA (reference sequence). The CDR3 runs to 15 residues. CDR3 nucleotide sequence: TGCAGTGCTAGAGATCTAGCGGGAGGGACCTACGAGCAGTACTTC. This translates into CSARDLAGGTYEQYF.

At least ten counts were recorded for this clonotype. The gene calls are TRBV7-2 and TRBJ1-2, with TRBD1 matching over 7 bases. The V and J ends lost 4 bases and 4 bases, in that order; junction bases with no gene match: 3. This CDR3 is 13 amino acids long. The germline V gene has CDR1 SGHTA and CDR2 FQGNSA. CDR3 in DNA: TGTGCCAGCAGCTCACACAGGGGCTATGGCTACACCTTC. It translates to CASSSHRGYGYTF.